Below are 17 T cell receptor beta chains sequenced from a single sample in a study of blood T cell repertoires in COVID-19. Profiling relied on immunoSEQ multiplex PCR, and the TCRdb table lists in-frame clones only, not all of them. The sample records 250,000 to 400,000 clones, about 91% being singletons. The sequencing input was peripheral blood. The receptors were gathered from a woman aged 25 to 39 with COVID-19, enrolled during active disease.

The V and J genes are TRBV6-2 or TRBV6-3 and TRBJ1-4, with 9 positions matching TRBD1. Germline values: CDR1 MNHEY, CDR2 SVGEGT. J was trimmed by 7 bases and V by 5 bases; bases with no gene match: 2. This CDR3 is built from 13 residues. Here the CDR3 DNA reads TGTGCCAGCAGTGGGACAGGGAGTGAAAAACTGTTTTTT. Protein: CASSGTGSEKLFF.

In its sample, this clone was seen a few times. This chain joins TRBV11-3 and TRBJ2-3, with 10 bases identical to TRBD2. Germline V gives CDR1 SGHNT, CDR2 YENEEA. CDR3 length: 16 amino acids. The V segment lost 5 bases and the J segment 2 bases; nucleotides outside the gene matches: 7. The CDR3 bases are TGTGCCAGCAGCCTTAGCGGGGGGCAAAACACAGATACGCAGTATTTT. It yields the protein CASSLSGGQNTDTQYF.

V usage is TRBV5-6 and J usage is TRBJ2-1; 8 nucleotides agree with TRBD2. CDR1 SGHDT and CDR2 YYEEEE come from the germline V gene. The CDR3 is made up of 15 amino acids. J was trimmed by 5 bases and V by 6 bases; bases with no gene match: 10. CDR3 in DNA: TGTGCCAGCACCGGGGGGGGCTATCCCGACAATGAGCAGTTCTTC. Its translation is CASTGGGYPDNEQFF.

V is TRBV14 and J is TRBJ2-3; no clear D. The CDR3 contains 14 residues. The germline V and J ends were trimmed by 4 bases and 2 bases, with 10 bases remaining between them. Germline CDR1 and CDR2: SGHDN and FVKESK. CDR3 DNA: TGTGCCAGCAGCCCGGGTACATTCACAGATACGCAGTATTTT. Residues: CASSPGTFTDTQYF.

The chain combines TRBV21-1 with TRBJ1-4. TRBV21-1 corresponds to a pseudogene. The CDR3 spans 11 residues. The DNA of the CDR3 is TGTGCCAGCTGCGATCATGAAAAACTGTTTTTT. This translates into CASCDHEKLFF.

The CDR3 region is CASSLGTTNSNSPLHF. The CDR3, as DNA: TGTGCCAGCAGCCTCGGGACAACCAATTCGAATTCACCCCTCCACTTT. The chain uses TRBV7-6 and TRBJ1-6; weak D call: TRBD1 (6 bases). CDR1 SGHVS and CDR2 FNYEAQ come from the germline V gene. Trimming shortened V by 5 bases and J by 7 bases, and 18 bases separated the two germline ends. CDR3 length: 16 amino acids.

As DNA, the CDR3 is TGCGCCAGCAGCCAGACAGGGGGACCTCTGGGCTACACCTTC. As protein: CASSQTGGPLGYTF. This chain connects TRBV4-1 to TRBJ1-2; 9 bases agree with TRBD1. The CDR3 loop spans 14 amino acids. Trimming removed 3 bases from V and 8 bases from J; junction bases left unmatched: 7. CDR1 is MGHRA and CDR2 is YSYEKL in the germline V gene.

This chain links TRBV27 with TRBJ2-3, with 8 bases identical to TRBD2. The CDR3 runs 14 residues. From germline, CDR1 is MNHEY and CDR2 SMNVEV (reference sequence). The V and J ends lost 7 bases and 3 bases, in that order; junction bases with no gene match: 6. The CDR3 DNA follows: TGTGCCAGCATTGGCGGGGGGCGGACAGATACGCAGTATTTT. It yields the protein CASIGGGRTDTQYF.

The rearrangement joins TRBV7-9 to TRBJ2-2; 11 bases are a match to TRBD2. The length of the CDR3 is 15 residues. V gave up 6 bases and J gave up 4 bases; unmatched junction bases: 4. CDR1 SEHNR and CDR2 FQNEAQ come from the germline V gene (reference sequence). The CDR3 sequence: CASRSGLAVTGELFF. As DNA, the CDR3 is TGTGCCAGCAGATCGGGACTAGCGGTCACCGGGGAGCTGTTTTTT.

The chain links TRBV6-6 to TRBJ2-2; 7 positions match TRBD1. The CDR3 is 17 residues long. V was pared by 6 bases and J by 3 bases, with 13 bases of the junction left unmatched. CDR1 is MNHNY and CDR2 is SVGAGI in the germline V gene (reference sequence). The CDR3 sequence is CASSRRYRGRDTGELFF. The CDR3 region has the DNA TGTGCCAGCAGCCGACGTTACAGGGGACGCGACACCGGGGAGCTGTTTTTT.

The gene calls are TRBV11-2 and TRBJ1-1; D ambiguous. Germline lookup yields CDR1 SGHAT and CDR2 FQNNGV. The CDR3 sequence is 13 residues long. V shed 1 base and J shed 1 base, with 4 bases lying between them. CDR3 DNA sequence: TGTGCCAGCAGCTTAGGCAGGAACACTGAAGCTTTCTTT. Amino acid sequence: CASSLGRNTEAFF.

The DNA for the CDR3 is TGTGCCAGCAGCCGGACGCTGGGCAGGGAAGGTCCTGGGGCCAACGTCCTGACTTTC. It is translated as CASSRTLGREGPGANVLTF. The chain uses TRBV7-9 and TRBJ2-6; tentative D call: TRBD1 (5 bases). The V gene's germline CDR1 is SEHNR and CDR2 FQNEAQ (reference sequence). The CDR3 spans 19 residues. The ends were cut back, 5 bases at V and 2 bases at J, with 22 bases in the middle.

J is TRBJ2-3 and V is TRBV3-1 (or the pseudogene TRBV3-2); 11 positions match TRBD2. The CDR3 is 15 residues long. Germline V gene lookup returns CDR1 LGHDT and CDR2 YNNKEL (reference sequence). The junction had 3 bases not matched to a gene; V was cut back by 6 bases and J by 1 base. The DNA of the CDR3 is TGTGCCAGCAGGACGACTAGCGGGGGCACAGATACGCAGTATTTT. Protein: CASRTTSGGTDTQYF.

This rearrangement joins TRBV6-5 to TRBJ2-2; the D is unclear. Trimming removed 8 bases at V and 4 bases at J, with 14 bases between. This CDR3 has 14 residues. From germline, CDR1 is MNHEY and CDR2 SVGAGI. CDR3 region: CASFPALGTGELFF. The CDR3 nucleotides are TGTGCCAGCTTCCCCGCGCTTGGCACCGGGGAGCTGTTTTTT.

The chain employs TRBV6-7 and TRBJ1-5; TRBD1 agrees at 8 bases. TRBV6-7 is marked as an open reading frame, function uncertain. With 7 bases clipped from V and 3 bases from J, the junction kept 11 bases outside the gene matches. The CDR3 has 16 amino acids. CDR3 in amino acids: CASTLGDRGSNQPQHF. The CDR3 DNA is TGTGCCAGCACCCTGGGAGACAGGGGATCCAATCAGCCCCAGCATTTT.

The chain carries TRBV27 and TRBJ2-1; D possibly corresponds to TRBD2 (6 bases). CDR1 MNHEY and CDR2 SMNVEV come from the germline V gene (reference sequence). The germline V and J ends were trimmed by 5 bases and 8 bases, with 28 bases remaining between them. The length of the CDR3 is 18 residues. For the CDR3, the DNA is TGTGCCAGCAGTCTAGGCCCTGGGACTGGACGAACGGGGCATGAGCAGTTCTTC. Translating it yields CASSLGPGTGRTGHEQFF.

The chain joins TRBV30 to TRBJ2-3; 7 bases fit TRBD2. The CDR3 is made up of 14 amino acids. V lost 2 bases to trimming and J lost 4 bases; unmatched junction nucleotides: 6. Germline V gives CDR1 GTSNPN, CDR2 SVGIG (reference sequence). The CDR3 region has the DNA TGTGCCTGGAGTCCCTCCCGGGGGGCAGATACGCAGTATTTT. This translates into CAWSPSRGADTQYF. The full variable domain, in which reference TRBV30 and TRBJ2-3 provide the parts outside the CDR3, is SQTIHQWPATLVQPVGSPLSLECTVEGTSNPNLYWYRQAAGRGLQLLFYSVGIGQISSEVPQNLSASRPQDRQFILSSKKLLLSDSGFYLCAWSPSRGADTQYFGPGTRLTVL.